Presented here are 32 T cell receptor beta chains from one specimen sequenced in a study of radiotherapy plus CTLA-4 blockade in lung cancer (dated by TCRdb to the late 2010s). Libraries came from the immunoSEQ multiplex PCR assay. Imported from immuneACCESS, the table was reduced by TCRdb to in-frame sequences with V and J called. These copies leave out some clones; in studies compared against another copy, an unresolved V gene accounts for under half, and the cause of the remainder is not known. A total of over 100,000 clones appear in this sample, 85% to 90% of them only once. The top ten clonotypes cover 6.9% of the sample. The source material was peripheral blood, sampled from a patient treated with radiotherapy plus ipilimumab. These receptors came from a human donor with non-small cell lung cancer that progressed on radiotherapy plus ipilimumab.

V is TRBV5-1 and J is TRBJ1-2; 8 positions agree with TRBD1. Germline CDR1 reads SGHRS; CDR2 reads YFSETQ. The V segment lost 0 bases and the J segment 7 bases; nucleotides outside the gene matches: 5. CDR3 length: 14 amino acids. CDR3 sequence: CASSLGTGLSGYTF. CDR3 DNA sequence: TGCGCCAGCAGCTTGGGGACAGGGCTGAGTGGCTACACCTTC.

The V gene is TRBV29-1, the J gene TRBJ2-1, with 7 bases that match TRBD2. The CDR3 loop spans 14 amino acids. V trimming: 4 bases; J trimming: 1 base; junction bases outside the gene matches: 4. Germline V gene lookup returns CDR1 SQVTM and CDR2 ANQGSEA. The CDR3 loop reads CSVVSGRSYNEQFF. DNA for the CDR3: TGCAGCGTTGTTAGCGGGCGGTCCTACAATGAGCAGTTCTTC.

This chain links TRBV7-9 with TRBJ2-1; 12 bases are a match to TRBD2. This CDR3 has 17 residues. The germline gives CDR1 SEHNR, CDR2 FQNEAQ (reference sequence). Germline trimming cut 2 bases from V and 7 bases from J; bases unmatched to any gene: 9. CDR3 sequence reads: CASSLSPSGRAGNEQFF. CDR3 nucleotide sequence: TGTGCCAGCAGCTTAAGCCCTAGCGGGAGGGCCGGGAATGAGCAGTTCTTC.

The rearrangement links TRBV7-2 to TRBJ2-2; 9 bases agree with TRBD2. V was clipped by 2 bases and J by 5 bases; unmatched bases: 6. Germline V CDR1 and CDR2: SGHTA, FQGNSA. The CDR3 sequence is 16 residues long. The CDR3 bases are TGTGCCAGCAGCTTACTACCTAGCGGGGCTACCGGGGAGCTGTTTTTT. It translates to CASSLLPSGATGELFF.

This sequence joins TRBV6-1 and TRBJ2-3, with 8 positions matching TRBD2. Germline values: CDR1 MNHNS, CDR2 SASEGT. This CDR3 has 16 residues. V trimming: 4 bases; J trimming: 6 bases; junction bases outside the gene matches: 12. CDR3 protein: CASSAGLVVLTDTQYF. The DNA of the CDR3 is TGTGCCAGCAGTGCGGGACTAGTGGTTCTTACGGATACGCAGTATTTT.

This clone appeared once. The V call is TRBV5-1, the J call TRBJ2-1; 11 nucleotides agree with TRBD2. The germline gives CDR1 SGHRS, CDR2 YFSETQ. The J segment lost 8 bases and the V segment lost 0 bases, leaving 10 bases of the junction unmatched. This CDR3 has 17 residues. The CDR3: CASSLAWSASGRYEQFF. The CDR3 DNA follows: TGCGCCAGCAGCTTGGCCTGGTCGGCTAGCGGGAGGTATGAGCAGTTCTTC.

V usage is TRBV6-5 and J usage is TRBJ2-1, with no clear D. This CDR3 contains 12 residues. Germline V CDR1 and CDR2: MNHEY, SVGAGI. Trimming cost V 2 bases and J 9 bases, with 8 bases left between them. The CDR3 reads CASSYPWGEQFF. CDR3 DNA sequence: TGTGCCAGCAGTTACCCATGGGGTGAGCAGTTCTTC.

Here the CDR3 reads CASSSVGGDEKLFF. CDR3 nucleotides: TGCGCCAGCAGCTCGGTGGGGGGCGATGAAAAACTGTTTTTT. This chain joins TRBV5-1 and TRBJ1-4; D may be TRBD1 (6 bases). Trimming removed 3 bases at V and 6 bases at J, with 12 bases between. In germline, CDR1 is SGHRS, CDR2 YFSETQ. This CDR3 comprises 14 residues.

V is TRBV11-3 and J is TRBJ2-7, with D possibly being TRBD1 (6 bases). Trimming took off 3 bases at V and 2 bases at J, with 14 bases between the two ends. The germline V gene has CDR1 SGHNT and CDR2 YENEEA. CDR3 length: 15 amino acids. The CDR3 DNA reads TGTGCCAGCAGCTTTTCCTCCGGGACAACCTACGAGCAGTACTTC. Protein: CASSFSSGTTYEQYF.

The chain joins TRBV5-1 to TRBJ1-2, with D possibly matching TRBD1 (6 bases). Per the germline V gene, CDR1 is SGHRS and CDR2 is YFSETQ. Trimming took off 6 bases at V and 4 bases at J, with 16 bases between the two ends. This CDR3 is 14 amino acids long. The DNA for the CDR3 is TGCGCCAGCACCACGAGGGGGTTTGGCTATGGCTACACCTTC. Translating gives CASTTRGFGYGYTF.

The count of this clone is one. V is TRBV25-1 and J is TRBJ2-1; D gene ambiguous. V lost 1 base to trimming and J lost 0 bases, with 7 bases between them. Germline V gives CDR1 MGHDK, CDR2 SYGVNS. There are 15 residues in the CDR3. CDR3 bases: TGTGCCAGCAGTGAATTAGGACGCTCCTACAATGAGCAGTTCTTC. The encoded protein is CASSELGRSYNEQFF. Full variable domain (outside the CDR3, taken from reference TRBV25-1 and TRBJ2-1): EADIYQTPRYLVIGTGKKITLECSQTMGHDKMYWYQQDPGMELHLIHYSYGVNSTEKGDLSSESTVSRIRTEHFPLTLESARPSHTSQYLCASSELGRSYNEQFFGPGTRLTVL.

Remarks on this clone: The same CDR3 can be traced to other DNA sequences in this sample. V usage is TRBV18 and J usage is TRBJ1-1; D is possibly TRBD1 (6 bases). Germline values: CDR1 KGHSH, CDR2 LQKENI. The V end was cut by 3 bases, the J end by 1 base, with 12 bases between. This CDR3 region has 15 residues. The CDR3 sequence is CASSPPGQPNTEAFF. The CDR3 region has the DNA TGTGCCAGCTCACCCCCAGGACAGCCGAACACTGAAGCTTTCTTT.

The chain is built from TRBV10-1 and TRBJ2-5, with D perhaps matching TRBD2 (5 bases). This CDR3 is 13 amino acids long. Trimming cost V 6 bases and J 5 bases, with 13 bases left between them. The germline V gene has CDR1 WNHNN and CDR2 SYGVQD (reference sequence). The CDR3 is CASRVRERETQYF. The CDR3 DNA is TGCGCCAGCAGGGTCCGGGAACGGGAGACCCAGTACTTC.

V gene TRBV7-3 combines with J gene TRBJ2-7; the match to TRBD2 covers 8 bases. CDR1 SGHTA and CDR2 FQGTGA come from the germline V gene. Trimming took 2 bases from V and 5 from J; bases not matched to a gene: 8. The CDR3 length is 15 residues. The CDR3 is CASSLSGTRGDEQYF. CDR3 in DNA: TGTGCCAGCAGCTTATCGGGGACTAGAGGCGACGAGCAGTACTTC.

In regard to this clone: The junction departs from the called germline gene at one end, perhaps through a read error. This chain connects TRBV28 to TRBJ1-1, with unresolved D. CDR1 and CDR2 (germline): MDHEN, SYDVKM. The CDR3 has 11 residues. The CDR3 loop reads CARPMNAEAFF. Written as DNA, the CDR3 is TGTGCCAGGCCTATGAACGCTGAAGCTTTCTTT.

This chain joins TRBV5-1 and TRBJ1-1; 8 nucleotides line up with TRBD1. The CDR3 contains 15 residues. Trimming at V came to 0 bases and at J to 1 base, leaving 2 bases not matched to a gene. Germline CDR1 SGHRS, CDR2 YFSETQ. CDR3: CASSLATGANTEAFF. As DNA, the CDR3 is TGCGCCAGCAGCTTGGCGACAGGGGCGAACACTGAAGCTTTCTTT.

The rearrangement joins TRBV5-1 to TRBJ2-7, with 8 positions matching TRBD1. The germline gives CDR1 SGHRS, CDR2 YFSETQ. The CDR3 is made up of 15 amino acids. After removal of 0 bases from V and 0 bases from J, the junction contained 2 bases not matched to a gene. CDR3 region: CASSLVGQVSYEQYF. The CDR3 nucleotides read TGCGCCAGCAGCTTGGTGGGACAGGTCTCCTACGAGCAGTACTTC.

The chain joins TRBV15 to TRBJ2-1; a weak D match, TRBD2 (6 bases). The V gene's germline CDR1 is LNHNV and CDR2 YYDKDF (reference sequence). Trimming stripped 3 bases from V and 7 bases from J, with 19 bases between. The CDR3 extends over 16 amino acids. The CDR3 DNA reads as TGTGCCACCAGCAGGGGGACTTCTACCCGGCCAAATGAGCAGTTCTTC. Translating gives CATSRGTSTRPNEQFF.

This clone was picked up one time. The chain has TRBV7-9 and TRBJ2-5, with D uncertain. The length of the CDR3 is 14 residues. CDR1 SEHNR and CDR2 FQNEAQ come from the germline V gene (reference sequence). V was trimmed by 5 bases and J by 1 base, leaving 11 bases between them. The DNA for the CDR3 is TGTGCCAGCAGCGTCCCGGTAGTCCAAGAGACCCAGTACTTC. It codes for CASSVPVVQETQYF.

The rearrangement joins TRBV6-5 to TRBJ1-1; possible D gene TRBD1, 5 bases. The germline V gene encodes CDR1 MNHEY and CDR2 SVGAGI. Between the trimmed V and J ends, which lost 4 bases and 3 bases, there was a span of 18 bases. This CDR3 spans 16 amino acids. The CDR3, as DNA: TGTGCCAGCAGTTCCCCACGGGCCCGGGGGGACACTGAAGCTTTCTTT. Translated, it gives CASSSPRARGDTEAFF.

J is TRBJ1-1 and V is TRBV15, with no clear D. Per the germline V gene, CDR1 is LNHNV and CDR2 is YYDKDF (reference sequence). The CDR3 runs to 14 residues. Deletions cut 0 bases from V and 4 bases from J, with 9 bases between. The CDR3 loop reads CATSRDFGGTEAFF. Written as DNA, the CDR3 is TGTGCCACCAGCAGAGATTTCGGAGGCACTGAAGCTTTCTTT.

The chain uses TRBV6-5 and TRBJ2-7; D is undetermined. The CDR3 has 15 amino acids. V was cut by 4 bases and J by 5 bases, with 18 bases left in between. Germline loops: CDR1 MNHEY, CDR2 SVGAGI. Written as DNA, the CDR3 is TGTGCCAGCAGTTCGCTCACCGCGACCAGGAACGAGCAGTACTTC. As protein: CASSSLTATRNEQYF.

The chain has TRBV18 and TRBJ1-3, with 10 bases fitting TRBD1. The junction had 4 bases not matched to a gene; V was cut back by 4 bases and J by 4 bases. CDR3 length equals 15 residues. Germline V gives CDR1 KGHSH, CDR2 LQKENI. CDR3 DNA sequence: TGTGCCAGCTCACTCGGGACAGGGGTCGGAAACACCATATATTTT. It specifies CASSLGTGVGNTIYF.

V and J are TRBV20-1 and TRBJ2-7, with D unclear. This CDR3 contains 11 residues. V lost 1 base, J lost 6 bases, and 7 bases lay in between. Germline V CDR1 and CDR2: DFQATT, SNEGSKA (reference sequence). The CDR3 bases are TGCAGTGCTAGAGGCGAGGTCGAGCAGTACTTC. Its protein is CSARGEVEQYF.

Details on this clone: This sample includes further DNA sequences coding for the same CDR3. The V and J genes are TRBV18 and TRBJ1-1, with 11 bases fitting TRBD1. V was pared by 4 bases and J by 5 bases, with 6 bases of the junction left unmatched. The germline gives CDR1 KGHSH, CDR2 LQKENI. The CDR3 runs to 15 residues. CDR3 residues: CASSLGQGANTEAFF. Written as DNA, the CDR3 is TGTGCCAGCTCACTTGGACAGGGGGCCAATACTGAAGCTTTCTTT. Together with reference TRBV18 and TRBJ1-1, the CDR3 gives the full variable domain: NAGVMQNPRHLVRRRGQEARLRCSPMKGHSHVYWYRQLPEEGLKFMVYLQKENIIDESGMPKERFSAEFPKEGPSILRIQQVVRGDSAAYFCASSLGQGANTEAFFGQGTRLTVV.

This clone was observed a handful of times. This rearrangement joins TRBV10-1 to TRBJ1-1; 9 bases match TRBD1. From germline, CDR1 is WNHNN and CDR2 SYGVQD (reference sequence). This CDR3 has 14 amino acids. Trimming removed 0 bases from V and 11 bases from J; junction bases left unmatched: 7. The CDR3 coding sequence is TGCGCCAGCAGTGAGTCGTCACAGGGGGCTCGGGCTTTCTTT. Its translation: CASSESSQGARAFF.

This clone appeared once. In DNA form, the CDR3 reads TGTGCCAGCAGCCAAACAGGGGGCAGAGGTGAAAAACTGTTTTTT. It yields the protein CASSQTGGRGEKLFF. The rearrangement joins TRBV28 to TRBJ1-4, with 9 nucleotides matching TRBD1. This CDR3 region has 15 residues. Germline V lookup: CDR1 MDHEN, CDR2 SYDVKM. The trim removed 6 bases at V and 7 bases at J, leaving 9 bases unmatched.

The CDR3 is CATRDSSGNTIYF. The DNA of the CDR3 is TGTGCCACCCGAGACAGCTCTGGAAACACCATATATTTT. The chain employs TRBV10-3 and TRBJ1-3; possibly TRBD1 for D (5 bases). With 10 bases removed from V and 0 bases from J, the gap between germline ends came to 10 bases. Germline V CDR1 and CDR2: ENHRY, SYGVKD. The CDR3 totals 13 residues.

The chain combines TRBV19 with TRBJ1-1, with D unresolved. The CDR3 is made up of 14 amino acids. V dropped 6 bases and J dropped 0 bases, with 11 bases sitting between them. Germline CDR1 is LNHDA and CDR2 is SQIVND (reference sequence). CDR3 sequence reads: CASSKTAMNTEAFF. DNA for the CDR3: TGTGCCAGTAGCAAAACAGCCATGAACACTGAAGCTTTCTTT.

The J gene is TRBJ2-7, the V gene TRBV19; 12 bases match TRBD2. The length of the CDR3 is 13 residues. CDR1 is LNHDA, CDR2 SQIVND, per germline (reference sequence). V lost 8 bases to trimming and J lost 4 bases; unmatched junction nucleotides: 3. CDR3 DNA: TGTGCCAGTGGACTAGCGGGAAATTACGAGCAGTACTTC. Protein: CASGLAGNYEQYF.

The chain joins TRBV30 to TRBJ1-4; tentative D call: TRBD1 (5 bases). The germline V and J ends were trimmed by 8 bases and 4 bases, with 11 bases remaining between them. Germline V gives CDR1 GTSNPN, CDR2 SVGIG (reference sequence). This CDR3 comprises 12 residues. CDR3 sequence: CAGGRDNEKLFF. The CDR3 DNA follows: TGTGCCGGGGGACGGGATAATGAAAAACTGTTTTTT.

This sequence joins TRBV5-1 and TRBJ2-5; perhaps TRBD2 as D (7 bases). V lost 5 bases to trimming and J lost 5 bases, with 16 bases between them. This CDR3 contains 14 residues. The germline gives CDR1 SGHRS, CDR2 YFSETQ. The CDR3 DNA reads as TGCGCCAGCAGAGGCGGGGGCGTGTATGAGACCCAGTACTTC. This gives the protein CASRGGGVYETQYF.